This T cell receptor beta chain was sequenced for a study of cytomegalovirus exposure and HLA in healthy donors. CDR3 length: 18 residues. Trimming removed 5 bases at V and 4 bases at J, with 24 bases between. The V gene's germline CDR1 is SGHVS and CDR2 FNYEAQ. Primers for the PCR totalled 60 Vbeta and 13 Jbeta. Repertoires were generated with immunoSEQ multiplex PCR, while TCRdb's copy carries only in-frame clones and drops some. In the table there are 75,000 to 100,000 clones, under 85% of which are singletons. The chain links TRBV7-6 to TRBJ2-1; perhaps TRBD1 as D (6 bases). This TCR was recovered from a woman aged 70-85 years in good health and CMV-seropositive. Sample: PBMCs. CDR3 residues: CASSATDQRTGRYNEQFF. Written as DNA, the CDR3 is TGTGCCAGCAGCGCCACCGATCAAAGAACAGGGCGATACAATGAGCAGTTCTTC.